This T cell receptor (beta chain) comes out of a study of graft-versus-host responses after intestinal transplantation. Overall study context: Recipients were all induced with anti-thymocyte globulin, then given tacrolimus and steroids for around three years.

As concerns this clone: Its target is unknown.

Using immunoSEQ multiplex PCR, the repertoire was profiled, and TCRdb retains in-frame clones only, with some absent. The repertoire holds about 98,000 clones, around 83% seen once, with about 18% in the top ten. The CDR3 is 15 amino acids. Germline V gives CDR1 MDHEN, CDR2 SYDVKM. V was pared by 5 bases and J by 2 bases, with 15 bases between. The chain joins TRBV28 to TRBJ2-5; D ambiguous. The input for sequencing was unstimulated CD8+ T cells sorted from spleen or lymph node cells, taken before intestinal transplant. The receptor was derived from a human donor who received an intestinal transplant. In DNA form, the CDR3 reads TGTGCCAGCAGTCCCCTGTTAGGGCCTCAAGAGACCCAGTACTTC. This gives the protein CASSPLLGPQETQYF.